This T cell receptor (beta chain) was recorded in a study of identical twins (dated by TCRdb to about 2016). Describing the broader study: To test whether fetal clonotypes persist, the study used deep sequencing on TCR alpha and beta repertoires from monozygotic twins, unrelated adults of various ages, and cord blood. Replicate twin experiments were performed at different times using different library preparation protocols to rule out contamination.

The method behind the library was 5' RACE. TCRdb records Illumina HiSeq 2000 as the sequencer. A universal primer binding site was introduced by template switching, and a unique molecular identifier was present in the final cDNA, enabling accurate counting of TCR cDNA molecules. First-strand cDNA for TCR alpha and beta chains was synthesized from specific primers in the conserved constant-segment region. To control for contamination, each cDNA library was double barcoded with a SMART-Mk sample barcode plus Illumina barcodes. Two successive PCR steps introduced TruSeq adapter sequences along with Illumina sample barcodes. TCR alpha and beta cDNA libraries were sequenced on the Illumina HiSeq platform with custom primers. For the original study's pipeline: MiGEC processed the raw reads to extract unique molecular identifiers, while MiXCR was used to determine the CDR3 positions. Recombination models were inferred per individual with the repgenHMM and IGoR tools using an EM algorithm. The analysis of shared clonotypes was done with the tcR package in R, with sharing normalized by the product of cloneset sizes. To study raw recombination without the effects of thymic and clonal selection, out-of-frame nonproductive sequences were analyzed. Clones were called with MiXCR by TCRdb after fastp trimmed the public reads at Q25, and only in-frame beta chains were retained. One record per CDR3 amino acid sequence lists the most common genes and DNA. TCRdb's processing, not the authors', yielded these V and J calls. Across this sample there are roughly 720,000 distinct CDR3 sequences, with over 15% seen only once. About 12% of the sample goes to the ten largest clones.

From cysteine to phenylalanine, the CDR3 is 15 amino acids long. The read is trimmed to its CDR3 DNA, 45 bases read in frame from base 1. V was cut back by 5 bases and J by 6 bases, leaving a gap of 16 bases between them. The germline V gene yields MGHDK for CDR1 and SYGVNS for CDR2. This clonotype was picked up many times. Its antigen is unknown. No base quality information exists; no much larger clone differs at one position. Every donor in the study was a healthy Caucasian. The twin cohort consisted of three pairs of female monozygotic twins, all aged about 18 to 29 years. Peripheral blood mononuclear cells were used as the source from which RNA for TCR libraries was isolated. Results the study describes overall, beyond this receptor: Zero-insertion analyses could be partly confounded by invariant T cells such as MAIT and iNKT, although diverse VJ usage argued against such confounding for most clonotypes. Compared with coincidental sharing between unrelated individuals, an excess of low generation-probability sequences was observed among out-of-frame TCR alpha sequences shared between twins. The excess sharing between twins in beta out-of-frame sequences was weaker because fewer shared sequences reduced the signal-to-noise ratio. Because the same donors could not be followed over many years, the conclusions relied on cross-sectional statistical analysis. Abundant cord blood beta clonotypes carried fewer insertions; young adult naive repertoires showed a weaker similar trend, while memory repertoires showed none. Out-of-frame TCR alpha sharing in monozygotic twins was systematically underestimated by recombination models, whereas sharing between unrelated individuals was in agreement with the recombination models.

The same sample was also studied in work on T cells expressing NK-cell markers. As the second paper documents: Under ten donors provided sorted CD3+CD56+NKG2C+, CD3+CD56+NKG2C- and CD3+CD56-NKG2C+ T-cell subsets, whose TCR beta-chain repertoires were profiled. Among the eight sequenced donors, seven were HCMV-seropositive and one was HCMV-seronegative. To restrict sorting to alphabetaTCR-expressing T cells, an anti-gammadeltaTCR antibody was added in several experiments. For over five donors, the dominant CD3+CD56+NKG2C+ clonotypes were among the top 10 CD8+ clonotypes and accounted for roughly 1.0-7.5% of CD8+ T cells. Those dominant clonotypes were again the most abundant among CD3+CD56-NKG2C+ cells in a few donors, at roughly 25-60.1%. It remained unclear whether the expanded NKG2C-expressing T cell clones were specific for HCMV antigens. All eight donors whose samples were sequenced were randomly selected healthy volunteers, three of them men and five women. To determine HCMV serostatus, a commercial ELISA kit was used to detect HCMV-specific IgG in serum. Bulk peripheral blood T-cell repertoires were additionally sequenced from unsorted PBMC for six donors. MIGEC was used to demultiplex reads and group reads by UMI, and MiTCR was used to assemble and quantify clonotypes. To remove erroneous sequences, TCR cDNA sequences were retained only when supported by two or more reads. The tcR package was used for downstream repertoire analysis, and clonotypes were matched across fractions by CDR3 nucleotide sequence plus V segment. VDJmatch was used to annotate antigen specificity against VDJdb, with one amino acid substitution allowed in CDR3.

The rearranged segments are TRBV25-1 and TRBJ1-4, with TRBD1 perhaps the D gene, on 5 matching bases. This sequence was found in a woman between 18 and 29 years old in good health. The sequencing sample was made of PBMCs. Here is the DNA: TGTGCCAGCAGTATGGAGGGCGGGGGTTATGAAAAACTGTTTTTT. Its protein is CASSMEGGGYEKLFF.